The sequence of this TCR beta chain was determined in a study of cytomegalovirus exposure and HLA in healthy donors. The wider study: The roughly 660 first-cohort repertoires shared a platform with the 130 or so validation repertoires, as reported in a later analysis.

The donors were part of the validation cohort, which consisted of some 120 subjects and was separate from the first cohort of around 620 subjects. Germline CDR1 reads MGHRA; CDR2 reads YSYEKL. Trimming left V 1 base short and J 0 bases short, with 9 bases between. The CDR3 runs to 16 residues. Produced via immunoSEQ multiplex PCR; TCRdb's table is partial and in-frame only. The repertoire consists of 100,000 to 150,000 clones, with 89% occurring once and the leading ten covering about 2%. A note on this clone: Its specificity is not known.

Study observations and caveats: Among TCR beta chains, those listed as cytomegalovirus-associated numbered under 200.

This chain links TRBV4-1 with TRBJ2-2; D call uncertain. The receptor's source is a woman under 30 in good health and CMV-seronegative. Sequencing used PBMCs. The CDR3 protein is CASSQVLLTNTGELFF. For the CDR3, the DNA is TGCGCCAGCAGCCAAGTCTTACTCACGAACACCGGGGAGCTGTTTTTT.